This passage covers 13 T cell receptor beta chains from one sample sequenced in a study of blood T cell repertoires in COVID-19. Using immunoSEQ multiplex PCR, the repertoire was profiled, and TCRdb retains in-frame clones only, with some absent. Of over 85,000 clones listed, around nine tenths are singletons. Specimen: peripheral blood. These receptors came from a man between 65 and 79 years old with acute or convalescent COVID-19.

The CDR3 is CASSRQGAGGYTF. As DNA, the CDR3 is TGTGCCAGCAGCCGACAGGGGGCGGGAGGCTACACCTTC. This chain joins TRBV7-8 and TRBJ1-2, with 10 bases aligning to TRBD1. Trimming cost V 5 bases and J 8 bases; bases outside gene matches: 5. CDR1 is SGHVS and CDR2 is FQNEAQ in the germline V gene. The CDR3 has 13 amino acids.

The V call is TRBV9, the J call TRBJ2-2; maybe TRBD2 (6 bases). The CDR3 length is 15 residues. Germline assignment: CDR1 SGDLS and CDR2 YYNGEE. V lost 1 base, J lost 5 bases, and 12 bases lay in between. The CDR3: CASSVRSGDTGELFF. The CDR3 nucleotides read TGTGCCAGCAGCGTAAGGTCGGGGGATACCGGGGAGCTGTTTTTT.

The V gene is TRBV10-3, the J gene TRBJ1-2, with unresolved D. Germline assignment: CDR1 ENHRY and CDR2 SYGVKD. Trimming cost V 9 bases and J 8 bases, with 13 bases left between them. The length of the CDR3 is 11 residues. The CDR3 spells CAMRATSGYTF. In nucleotides, the CDR3 is TGTGCCATGCGAGCCACGAGCGGCTACACCTTC.

The rearrangement links TRBV20-1 to TRBJ2-1, with 11 bases matching TRBD2. Losses at the gene ends were 3 bases for V and 7 bases for J; bases not matched to a gene: 8. Looked up from germline, CDR1 is DFQATT and CDR2 is SNEGSKA (reference sequence). This CDR3 is 15 amino acids long. The CDR3 DNA reads TGCAGTGCTAGTTTAGCGGGGGGGTATGGAAATGAGCAGTTCTTC. Protein product: CSASLAGGYGNEQFF.

Only one count was recorded for this clone. The V gene is TRBV7-2, the J gene TRBJ1-4, with D perhaps matching TRBD1 (5 bases). CDR3 length: 15 amino acids. Germline-derived CDR1 and CDR2 are SGHTA and FQGNSA. The V gene lost 3 bases and the J gene lost 8 bases, with 16 bases spanning the gap. The DNA for the CDR3 is TGTGCCAGCAGCTTCCGGGGGGGGAGAGAAGAAAAACTGTTTTTT. Its translation: CASSFRGGREEKLFF.

V is TRBV5-1 and J is TRBJ2-7, with TRBD2 as a possible D gene (7 bases). This CDR3 comprises 15 residues. CDR1 SGHRS and CDR2 YFSETQ come from the germline V gene. The germline V and J ends were trimmed by 4 bases and 0 bases, with 14 bases remaining between them. CDR3 nucleotide sequence: TGCGCCAGCAGCCCGGGGGGCGGGAGCTCCTACGAGCAGTACTTC. Translation gives CASSPGGGSSYEQYF.

V usage is TRBV21-1 and J usage is TRBJ1-2; the listed D gene, TRBD1, was not tested against the DNA. TRBV21-1 is reported as a pseudogene. The CDR3 has 13 residues. This chain's CDR3 is CARLTGTNYGYTF. CDR3 nucleotides: TGTGCCAGACTAACAGGGACTAACTATGGCTACACCTTC.

The sample holds one count of this clone. V gene TRBV29-1 combines with J gene TRBJ2-6; possible D gene TRBD2, 5 bases. With 5 bases removed from V and 1 base from J, the gap between germline ends came to 6 bases. Germline V gene sequence: CDR1 SQVTM, CDR2 ANQGSEA. The CDR3 totals 13 residues. CDR3: CSVSGSGANVLTF. CDR3 nucleotides: TGCAGCGTTTCGGGGTCTGGGGCCAACGTCCTGACTTTC.

J is TRBJ2-7 and V is TRBV18; 8 positions agree with TRBD2. This CDR3 has 15 amino acids. The J segment lost 4 bases and the V segment lost 2 bases, leaving 7 bases of the junction unmatched. CDR1 and CDR2 (germline): KGHSH, LQKENI. CDR3 DNA: TGTGCCAGCTCACCATACAGCGGGGGCCATTACGAGCAGTACGTC. The encoded protein is CASSPYSGGHYEQYV.

This chain links TRBV5-4 with TRBJ1-2; D perhaps matches TRBD1 (6 bases). Deletions cut 4 bases from V and 0 bases from J, with 13 bases between. The CDR3 is made up of 15 amino acids. Germline V CDR1 and CDR2: SGHNT, YYREEE (reference sequence). The CDR3 sequence: CASSLPTGPNYGYTF. Written as DNA, the CDR3 is TGTGCCAGCAGCCTCCCGACAGGCCCTAACTATGGCTACACCTTC.

CDR3: CASSAGGGAHSYNEQFF. The CDR3 coding sequence is TGTGCCAGCAGCGCTGGCGGGGGAGCACACTCCTACAATGAGCAGTTCTTC. The chain has TRBV9 and TRBJ2-1, with TRBD2 matching 7 bases. The CDR3 is 17 residues long. The germline V gene has CDR1 SGDLS and CDR2 YYNGEE. V was clipped by 3 bases and J by 0 bases; unmatched bases: 9.

The chain links TRBV6-5 to TRBJ1-6, with 9 nucleotides matching TRBD1. Germline-derived CDR1 and CDR2 are MNHEY and SVGAGI. The junction had 8 bases not matched to a gene; V was cut back by 0 bases and J by 14 bases. The CDR3 totals 15 residues. DNA for the CDR3: TGTGCCAGCAGTTACTCTGGGACAGGGTACGTCACCCTCCACTTT. As protein: CASSYSGTGYVTLHF.

The chain combines TRBV18 with TRBJ1-1, with TRBD1 matching 9 bases. V trimming: 2 bases; J trimming: 3 bases; junction bases outside the gene matches: 10. Germline V lookup: CDR1 KGHSH, CDR2 LQKENI. The CDR3 consists of 17 residues. CDR3 sequence (DNA): TGTGCCAGCTCACCAGGACAGGGGAGTGCGAAAGACACTGAAGCTTTCTTT. Translating gives CASSPGQGSAKDTEAFF.